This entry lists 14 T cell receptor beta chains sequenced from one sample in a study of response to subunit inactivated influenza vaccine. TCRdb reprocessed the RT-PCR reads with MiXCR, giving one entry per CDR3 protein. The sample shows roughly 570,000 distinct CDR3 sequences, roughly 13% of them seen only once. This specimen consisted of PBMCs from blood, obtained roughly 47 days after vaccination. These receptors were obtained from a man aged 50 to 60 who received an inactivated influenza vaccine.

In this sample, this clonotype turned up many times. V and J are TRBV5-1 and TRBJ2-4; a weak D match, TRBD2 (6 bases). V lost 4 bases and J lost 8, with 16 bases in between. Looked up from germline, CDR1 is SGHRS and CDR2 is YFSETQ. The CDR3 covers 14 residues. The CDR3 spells CASSRTGGRDIQYF. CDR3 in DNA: TGCGCCAGCAGCCGGACTGGGGGGAGAGACATTCAGTACTTC. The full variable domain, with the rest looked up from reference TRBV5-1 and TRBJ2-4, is KAGVTQTPRYLIKTRGQQVTLSCSPISGHRSVSWYQQTPGQGLQFLFEYFSETQRNKGNFPGRFSGRQFSNSRSEMNVSTLELGDSALYLCASSRTGGRDIQYFGAGTRLSVL.

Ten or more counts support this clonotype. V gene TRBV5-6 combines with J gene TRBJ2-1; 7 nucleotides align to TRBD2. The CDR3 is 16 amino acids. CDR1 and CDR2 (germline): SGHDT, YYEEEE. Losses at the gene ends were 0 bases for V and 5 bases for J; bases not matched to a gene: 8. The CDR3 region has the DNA TGTGCCAGCAGCTTGGACCCGGGACTACGAAACAATGAGCAGTTCTTC. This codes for CASSLDPGLRNNEQFF.

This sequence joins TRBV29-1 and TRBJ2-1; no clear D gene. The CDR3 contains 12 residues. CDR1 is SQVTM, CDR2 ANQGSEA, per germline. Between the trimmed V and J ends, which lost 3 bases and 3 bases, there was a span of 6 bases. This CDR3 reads CSVEFGYNEQFF. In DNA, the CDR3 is TGCAGCGTTGAGTTCGGCTACAATGAGCAGTTCTTC.

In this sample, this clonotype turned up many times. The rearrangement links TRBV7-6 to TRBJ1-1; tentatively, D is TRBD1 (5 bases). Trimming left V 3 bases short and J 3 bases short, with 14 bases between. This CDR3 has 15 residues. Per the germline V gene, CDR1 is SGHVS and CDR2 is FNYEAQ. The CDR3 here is CASSFRDQQDTEAFF. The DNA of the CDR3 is TGTGCCAGCAGCTTCCGGGATCAACAGGACACTGAAGCTTTCTTT.

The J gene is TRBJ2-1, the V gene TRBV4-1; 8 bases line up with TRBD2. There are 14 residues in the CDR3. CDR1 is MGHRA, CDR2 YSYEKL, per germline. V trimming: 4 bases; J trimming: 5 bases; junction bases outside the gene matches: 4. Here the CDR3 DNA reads TGCGCCAGCAGCCGTGGCGGGGGGAACAATGAGCAGTTCTTC. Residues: CASSRGGGNNEQFF.

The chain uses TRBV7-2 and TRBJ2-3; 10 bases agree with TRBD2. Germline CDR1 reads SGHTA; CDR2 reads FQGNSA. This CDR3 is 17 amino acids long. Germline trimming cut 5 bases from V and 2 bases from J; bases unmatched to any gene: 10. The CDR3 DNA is TGTGCCAGCAGCAAAGAGCGGGGGGGCTTGTACACAGATACGCAGTATTTT. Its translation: CASSKERGGLYTDTQYF.

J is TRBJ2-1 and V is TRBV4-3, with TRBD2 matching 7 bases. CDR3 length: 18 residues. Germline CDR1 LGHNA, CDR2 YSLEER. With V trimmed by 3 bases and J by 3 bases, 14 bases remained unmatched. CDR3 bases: TGCGCCAGCAGCCAGGAAAGCCTCCGGGACTATGGCTACAATGAGCAGTTCTTC. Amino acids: CASSQESLRDYGYNEQFF.

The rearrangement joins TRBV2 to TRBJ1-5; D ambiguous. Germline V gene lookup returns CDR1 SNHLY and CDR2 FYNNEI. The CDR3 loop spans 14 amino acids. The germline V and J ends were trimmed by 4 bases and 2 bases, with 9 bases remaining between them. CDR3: CASSGDTRNQPQHF. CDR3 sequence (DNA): TGTGCCAGCAGTGGGGATACTCGCAATCAGCCCCAGCATTTT.

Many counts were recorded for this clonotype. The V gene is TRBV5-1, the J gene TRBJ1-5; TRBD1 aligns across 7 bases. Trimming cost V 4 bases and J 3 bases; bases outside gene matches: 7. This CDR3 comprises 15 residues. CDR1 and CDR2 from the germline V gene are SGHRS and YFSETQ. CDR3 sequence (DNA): TGCGCCAGCAGCATTACCGGGACAGTCAATCAGCCCCAGCATTTT. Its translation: CASSITGTVNQPQHF.

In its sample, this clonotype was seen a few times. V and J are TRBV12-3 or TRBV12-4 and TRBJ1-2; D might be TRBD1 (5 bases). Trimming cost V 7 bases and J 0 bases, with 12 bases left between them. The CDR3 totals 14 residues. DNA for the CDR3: TGTGCCAGCAAAGACAGTTACGCTAACTATGGCTACACCTTC. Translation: CASKDSYANYGYTF.

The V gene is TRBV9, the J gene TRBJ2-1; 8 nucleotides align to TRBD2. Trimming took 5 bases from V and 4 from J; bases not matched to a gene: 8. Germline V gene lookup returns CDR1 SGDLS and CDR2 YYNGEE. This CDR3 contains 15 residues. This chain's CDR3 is CASSRGGLYYNEQFF. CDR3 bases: TGTGCCAGCAGTCGGGGGGGGCTATATTACAATGAGCAGTTCTTC.

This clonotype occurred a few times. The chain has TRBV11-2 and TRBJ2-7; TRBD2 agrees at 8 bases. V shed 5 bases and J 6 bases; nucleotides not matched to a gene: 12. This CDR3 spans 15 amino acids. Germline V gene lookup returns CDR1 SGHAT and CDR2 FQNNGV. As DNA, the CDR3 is TGTGCCAGCAGCGGATCCGGGACTAGGGCCGGCGAGCAGTACTTC. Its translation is CASSGSGTRAGEQYF.

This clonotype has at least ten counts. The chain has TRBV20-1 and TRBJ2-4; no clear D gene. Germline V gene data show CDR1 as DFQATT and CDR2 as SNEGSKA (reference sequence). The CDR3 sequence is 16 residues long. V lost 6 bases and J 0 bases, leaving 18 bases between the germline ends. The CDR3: CSARAQEKIAKNIQYF. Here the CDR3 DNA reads TGCAGTGCCCGGGCCCAGGAGAAAATAGCCAAAAACATTCAGTACTTC.

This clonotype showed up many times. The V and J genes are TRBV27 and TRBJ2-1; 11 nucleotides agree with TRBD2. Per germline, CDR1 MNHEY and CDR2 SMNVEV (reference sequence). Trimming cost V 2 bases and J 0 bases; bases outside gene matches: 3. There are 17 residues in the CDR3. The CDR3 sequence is CASSLTSGGYSYNEQFF. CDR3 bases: TGTGCCAGCAGTTTAACTAGCGGGGGCTACTCCTACAATGAGCAGTTCTTC.